These T cell receptor beta chains were read from a single sample in a study of blood T cells in healthy people across ages. TCRdb recomputed calls from the 5' RACE reads with MiXCR, one row per CDR3 protein. The table lists over 1,500,000 distinct CDR3 sequences, 49% of them singletons, with approximately 2.1% in the top ten. Source material: blood. The receptor source for this set is a woman between 35 and 50 years old in good health. Both conserved end residues are part of each CDR3. D genes are given only for firm matches. For some rows the clone size is stated as once, few or many, or as a class when expanded; others skip it.

-	16	-	TRBV6-2/TRBV6-3	TRBJ2-3	TGTACCAGTGGGGGACATTCTGTGTCTTCCCCAGATACGCAGTATTTT	CTSGGHSVSSPDTQYF
-	15	TRBD1	TRBV14	TRBJ2-1	TGTGCCAGCAGCCAATCAGGACAGGGCTACAATGAGCAGTTCTTC	CASSQSGQGYNEQFF
once	16	-	TRBV28	TRBJ1-6	TGTGCCAGCAGATCCCTTGACAGCTCCTATAATTCACCCCTCCACTTT	CASRSLDSSYNSPLHF
-	12	-	TRBV12-3/TRBV12-4	TRBJ1-5	TGTGCCAGCCGTCTTGGGGCCCAGCCCCAGCATTTT	CASRLGAQPQHF
-	16	-	TRBV20-1	TRBJ1-6	TGCAGTGCTACCGGACCCACCCAGGGGAGTAATTCACCCCTCCACTTT	CSATGPTQGSNSPLHF
few	14	-	TRBV5-1	TRBJ2-5	TGCGCCAGCAGCCGGACAGCCTTACAAGAGACCCAGTACTTC	CASSRTALQETQYF
-	15	TRBD1	TRBV9	TRBJ1-2	TGTGCCAGCAGCGCGGGACAGGGGGTTAGCTATGGCTACACCTTC	CASSAGQGVSYGYTF
-	12	-	TRBV27	TRBJ2-7	TGTGCCAGCAAGAAGGGGGGAGCCGAGCAGTACTTC	CASKKGGAEQYF
few	14	-	TRBV12-3/TRBV12-4	TRBJ2-7	TGTGCCAGCAGTGCACGGACAGACTTCTACGAGCAGTACTTC	CASSARTDFYEQYF
-	19	TRBD2	TRBV5-6	TRBJ2-4	TGTGCCAGCAGCTCGTCCGGGACTAGCGGGGGGGCCACCAAAAACATTCAGTACTTC	CASSSSGTSGGATKNIQYF
-	16	TRBD2	TRBV18	TRBJ2-1	TGTGCCAGCTCACCAAGGAAGCGGGGGACGTACAATGAGCAGTTCTTC	CASSPRKRGTYNEQFF
few	15	TRBD1	TRBV28	TRBJ2-5	TGTGCCAGCAACCCGCCCGGGACAGTACAAGAGACCCAGTACTTC	CASNPPGTVQETQYF
-	13	-	TRBV9	TRBJ1-2	TGTGCCAGCAGCGGGAGTACAGGGTGTTGCTACACCTTC	CASSGSTGCCYTF
-	13	-	TRBV29-1	TRBJ1-2	TGCAGCGTCCCTGGGAGGGGAAACTATGGCTACACCTTC	CSVPGRGNYGYTF
-	13	-	TRBV29-1	TRBJ2-6	TGCAGCGTAGCTAGTACTGGGGCCAACGTCCTGACTTTC	CSVASTGANVLTF
-	14	-	TRBV4-1	TRBJ1-1	TGCGCCAGCAGCCAATACAGCGGGAACACTGAAGCTTTCTTT	CASSQYSGNTEAFF
-	16	-	TRBV5-5	TRBJ2-5	TGTGCCAGCAGCTTGGGAGGGGTTAGCTTACAAGAGACCCAGTACTTC	CASSLGGVSLQETQYF
-	13	TRBD1	TRBV12-3/TRBV12-4	TRBJ2-1	TGTGCCAGCGGGTACAGGGGCCACAATGAGCAGTTCTTC	CASGYRGHNEQFF
-	14	TRBD2	TRBV20-1	TRBJ2-1	TGCAGTGCTAGGGGGACTAGCGGAAACAATGAGCAGTTCTTC	CSARGTSGNNEQFF
-	17	TRBD2	TRBV25-1	TRBJ2-5	TGTGCCAGCAGTGATTGGAGTTGGGGGGGAAACCAAGAGACCCAGTACTTC	CASSDWSWGGNQETQYF
few	14	-	TRBV20-1	TRBJ2-5	TGCAGTGCTAGAGTGGGGACGACCCAAGAGACCCAGTACTTC	CSARVGTTQETQYF
-	15	-	TRBV5-1	TRBJ2-1	TGCGCCAGCAGCTTTTTAGGGGGGTTCGACAATGAGCAGTTCTTC	CASSFLGGFDNEQFF
-	15	-	TRBV5-1	TRBJ2-3	TGCGCCAGCAGCTTGGCCACGACAGGTTCAGATACGCAGTATTTT	CASSLATTGSDTQYF
once	16	TRBD1	TRBV7-2	TRBJ2-3	TGTGCCAGCCGGTCGAGTACAGGGGTTCTCACAGATACGCAGTATTTT	CASRSSTGVLTDTQYF
-	14	-	TRBV4-1	TRBJ2-4	TGCGCCAGCAGCCCCTCGACAGGCTCCTACGGGCAGTACTTC	CASSPSTGSYGQYF
-	13	-	TRBV6-5	TRBJ2-4	TGTGCCAGCAGTAGGGAAAGGGGGAACATTCAGTACTTC	CASSRERGNIQYF
few	15	-	TRBV4-1	TRBJ2-3	TGCGCCAGCAGCCAAGATGATGCCGTCACAGATACGCAGTATTTT	CASSQDDAVTDTQYF
-	14	-	TRBV2	TRBJ1-5	TGTGCCAGCAGGCGACAGACTAGCAATCAGCCCCAGCATTTT	CASRRQTSNQPQHF
-	17	-	TRBV5-6	TRBJ2-2	TGTGCCAGCAGCTTGTTGAGTGGTCAGGGTGTCACCGGGGAGCTGTTTTTT	CASSLLSGQGVTGELFF
-	12	-	TRBV6-1	TRBJ1-5	TGTGCCAGCAGTGCCCGAGGCCAGCCCCAGCATTTT	CASSARGQPQHF
-	14	TRBD1	TRBV24-1	TRBJ1-2	TGTGCCACCAGTGGCCGACAGGGTCCATATGGCTACACCTTC	CATSGRQGPYGYTF
-	17	TRBD1	TRBV7-2	TRBJ1-1	TGTGCCAGCAGCCGCCGGGACAGTGAATTCATGAACACTGAAGCTTTCTTT	CASSRRDSEFMNTEAFF
once	12	-	TRBV9	TRBJ2-7	TGTGCCAGCAGCGTAGGGGCAGGGATGTTGTACTTC	CASSVGAGMLYF
-	17	TRBD1	TRBV6-1	TRBJ2-6	TGTGCCACCAAAATACAGGGGCTTGGTTCTGGGGCCAACGTCCTGACTTTC	CATKIQGLGSGANVLTF
-	18	TRBD1	TRBV28	TRBJ2-3	TGTGCCAGCAGTTTTTTTACAGGGGGCGGAAAAACCTCGAATACGCAGTATTTT	CASSFFTGGGKTSNTQYF
-	16	TRBD1	TRBV7-8	TRBJ1-6	TGTGCCAGCAGCTTACTCGGCCTCGGGACAGGGAACTCTTGCCACTTT	CASSLLGLGTGNSCHF
few	12	-	TRBV29-1	TRBJ2-7	TGCAGCGCAATCGACCCCTCCTACGAGCAGTACTTC	CSAIDPSYEQYF
few	14	TRBD1	TRBV4-1	TRBJ2-7	TGCGCCAGCAGCCAAGATGGGACAGGGGGCGCACAGTACTTC	CASSQDGTGGAQYF